The 9 T cell receptor beta chains below come from one sample, sequenced in a study of response to subunit inactivated influenza vaccine. One entry per CDR3 protein results from TCRdb running MiXCR on the RT-PCR reads. The table shows about 540,000 distinct CDR3 sequences, with 20% to 25% occurring only once. These same data were also listed under a study on T cells expressing NK-cell markers. This second study notes: Generation of TCR beta cDNA was performed by 5'RACE template switching incorporating UMIs.

The sample in question was CD4+ T cells sorted from PBMCs, obtained roughly 13 days after vaccination. These receptors all stem from a man aged 45-65 years who received an inactivated influenza vaccine.

The rearrangement joins TRBV6-2 or TRBV6-3 to TRBJ2-3; 9 bases agree with TRBD2. V shed 0 bases and J 5 bases; nucleotides not matched to a gene: 6. The CDR3 extends over 16 amino acids. CDR1 and CDR2 from the germline V gene are MNHEY and SVGEGT. Here the CDR3 DNA reads TGTGCCAGCAGTTACTCGGCGGGGGGGCCGAGAGATACGCAGTATTTT. Translation gives CASSYSAGGPRDTQYF.

This clonotype was found a few times. V and J are TRBV20-1 and TRBJ2-5, with 7 bases matching TRBD1. Germline V gene lookup returns CDR1 DFQATT and CDR2 SNEGSKA (reference sequence). The V segment lost 5 bases and the J segment 2 bases; nucleotides outside the gene matches: 5. This CDR3 spans 13 amino acids. The CDR3 nucleotides are TGCAGTGCTTATTACAGGGGTCAAGAGACCCAGTACTTC. Encoded protein: CSAYYRGQETQYF.

The CDR3 here is CASSGDLGGSSYNEQFF. The CDR3 DNA sequence: TGTGCCAGCAGCGGCGACCTTGGCGGTAGCTCCTACAATGAGCAGTTCTTC. This chain links TRBV7-8 with TRBJ2-1; D not certain. Trimming removed 5 bases from V and 0 bases from J, with 17 bases in between. This CDR3 has 17 amino acids. Germline V gives CDR1 SGHVS, CDR2 FQNEAQ.

This clonotype was recorded once. An end of the junction differs from the germline gene, which may be a read error. V is TRBV20-1 and J is TRBJ2-1; 10 positions agree with TRBD2. Germline CDR1 DFQATT, CDR2 SNEGSKA (reference sequence). CDR3 length: 13 amino acids. In nucleotides, the CDR3 is TGCGGTGCTGCCAGCGGGGGGGTCAATGAGCAGTTCTTC. The encoded protein is CGAASGGVNEQFF.

In its sample, this clonotype was seen a few times. The V gene is TRBV2, the J gene TRBJ1-4; D is unresolved. Trimming shortened V by 9 bases and J by 7 bases, and 15 bases separated the two germline ends. Germline loops: CDR1 SNHLY, CDR2 FYNNEI. This CDR3 spans 13 amino acids. The CDR3 nucleotides read TGTGCCAGTACCGTCCCGAACGCTGAAAAACTGTTTTTT. Translating it yields CASTVPNAEKLFF. The full variable domain, in which reference TRBV2 and TRBJ1-4 provide the parts outside the CDR3, is EPEVTQTPSHQVTQMGQEVILRCVPISNHLYFYWYRQILGQKVEFLVSFYNNEISEKSEIFDDQFSVERPDGSNFTLKIRSTKLEDSAMYFCASTVPNAEKLFFGSGTQLSVL.

The chain links TRBV20-1 to TRBJ2-7; 9 bases are shared with TRBD1. V was pared by 3 bases and J by 1 base, with 4 bases of the junction left unmatched. The CDR3 contains 14 residues. The germline CDR1 and CDR2 sequences are DFQATT and SNEGSKA (reference sequence). CDR3 bases: TGCAGTGCTAGGTGGACAGGGGCTTCCTACGAGCAGTACTTC. Translating it yields CSARWTGASYEQYF.

In its sample, this clonotype was seen many times. J is TRBJ1-6 and V is TRBV5-1; D not resolved. The germline V gene encodes CDR1 SGHRS and CDR2 YFSETQ. This CDR3 spans 14 amino acids. Trimming cost V 1 base and J 5 bases, with 7 bases left between them. The CDR3 region has the DNA TGCGCCAGCAGCTTGCGGCAGAATAATTCACCCCTCCACTTT. Translated: CASSLRQNNSPLHF.

This clonotype appeared a few times. This chain joins TRBV10-3 and TRBJ2-7; the D is unclear. In germline, CDR1 is ENHRY, CDR2 SYGVKD. The CDR3 consists of 13 residues. Trimming took off 10 bases at V and 7 bases at J, with 20 bases between the two ends. CDR3 nucleotides: TGTGCCAGCCAGGACGCGGTTTTTATAGAGCAGTACTTC. This translates into CASQDAVFIEQYF.

The genes are TRBV20-1 and TRBJ2-7; no clear D. This CDR3 is 13 amino acids long. V was trimmed by 1 base and J by 3 bases, leaving 10 bases between them. Germline V gene data show CDR1 as DFQATT and CDR2 as SNEGSKA (reference sequence). CDR3: CSARGDANYEQYF. The CDR3 DNA reads TGCAGTGCTAGAGGGGATGCGAACTACGAGCAGTACTTC.